Following are 29 T cell receptor beta chains from one sample sequenced in a study of blood T cell repertoires in COVID-19. The table came from immunoSEQ multiplex PCR; TCRdb's copy has only in-frame clones and leaves some out. The data contain some 82,000 clones, around 82% of them singletons. Source material: peripheral blood. The source is a man at least 80 years old with active or convalescent COVID-19.

This CDR3 reads CASSLGGQGNTEAFF. Written as DNA, the CDR3 is TGCGCCAGCAGCTTGGGGGGACAGGGGAACACTGAAGCTTTCTTT. The V gene is TRBV5-1, the J gene TRBJ1-1, with 9 positions matching TRBD1. J lost 1 base, V lost 0 bases, and 1 base had no gene match. Germline V lookup: CDR1 SGHRS, CDR2 YFSETQ. CDR3 length: 15 residues.

The J gene is TRBJ1-6, the V gene TRBV28; TRBD1 might be the D (6 bases). Trimming stripped 10 bases from V and 0 bases from J, with 13 bases between. The CDR3 has 15 residues. Germline lookup yields CDR1 MDHEN and CDR2 SYDVKM. CDR3 amino acids: CATWQGSSYNSPLHF. The CDR3 DNA is TGTGCCACATGGCAGGGGAGCTCCTATAATTCACCCCTCCACTTT. Filled out from reference TRBV28 and TRBJ1-6, the complete variable domain reads DVKVTQSSRYLVKRTGEKVFLECVQDMDHENMFWYRQDPGLGLRLIYFSYDVKMKEKGDIPEGYSVSREKKERFSLILESASTNQTSMYLCATWQGSSYNSPLHFGNGTRLTVT.

The chain employs TRBV6-1 and TRBJ2-7; perhaps TRBD1 as D (5 bases). Germline-derived CDR1 and CDR2 are MNHNS and SASEGT. The CDR3 is made up of 13 amino acids. V lost 2 bases, J lost 5 bases, and 10 bases lay in between. The CDR3 is CASSELRGDEQYF. The CDR3, as DNA: TGTGCCAGCAGTGAATTAAGGGGTGACGAGCAGTACTTC.

The chain combines TRBV20-1 with TRBJ2-7; D call uncertain. V was pared by 2 bases and J by 5 bases, with 4 bases between. This CDR3 has 10 residues. Germline CDR1 DFQATT, CDR2 SNEGSKA (reference sequence). The CDR3 is CSARLHEQYF. The CDR3 DNA follows: TGCAGTGCTAGACTTCACGAGCAGTACTTC.

The genes are TRBV30 and TRBJ2-1, with 16 nucleotides matching TRBD2. V gave up 3 bases and J gave up 6 bases; unmatched junction bases: 8. The CDR3 has 17 residues. Germline V gene sequence: CDR1 GTSNPN, CDR2 SVGIG (reference sequence). Here the CDR3 reads CAWRAGTSGRARNEQFF. The CDR3 nucleotides are TGTGCCTGGAGGGCCGGGACTAGCGGGAGGGCTCGCAATGAGCAGTTCTTC.

The V call is TRBV3-1 (or the pseudogene TRBV3-2), the J call TRBJ2-7; 7 bases match TRBD1. V trimming: 5 bases; J trimming: 2 bases; junction bases outside the gene matches: 6. This CDR3 has 14 residues. CDR1 is LGHDT and CDR2 is YNNKEL in the germline V gene (reference sequence). The CDR3 is CASSTTQGAYEQYF. As DNA, the CDR3 is TGTGCCAGCAGCACGACCCAGGGGGCCTACGAGCAGTACTTC.

The table lists this clone with a few counts. The chain joins TRBV19 to TRBJ1-2; D may be TRBD1 (6 bases). V was clipped by 2 bases and J by 4 bases, with 11 bases between them. The CDR3 is 14 amino acids. Germline loops: CDR1 LNHDA, CDR2 SQIVND (reference sequence). The DNA for the CDR3 is TGTGCCAGTAGTATAAACAGGGATCCCTATGGCTACACCTTC. It translates to CASSINRDPYGYTF.

V usage is TRBV3-1 (or the pseudogene TRBV3-2) and J usage is TRBJ1-2, with 9 bases lining up with TRBD1. Germline V gene lookup returns CDR1 LGHDT and CDR2 YNNKEL (reference sequence). The CDR3 consists of 15 residues. J was trimmed by 4 bases and V by 3 bases; bases with no gene match: 6. The DNA for the CDR3 is TGTGCCAGCAGCCATGGGGACAGGGTACTCTATGGCTACACCTTC. As protein: CASSHGDRVLYGYTF.

V gene TRBV27 combines with J gene TRBJ2-5; 9 positions agree with TRBD2. V gave up 0 bases and J gave up 4 bases; unmatched junction bases: 0. The CDR3 is 14 amino acids. In germline, CDR1 is MNHEY, CDR2 SMNVEV (reference sequence). The CDR3 sequence is CASSLSSGRETQYF. The CDR3 region has the DNA TGTGCCAGCAGTTTATCTAGCGGGAGAGAGACCCAGTACTTC.

This chain joins TRBV5-1 and TRBJ1-1; no definite D call. The germline CDR1 and CDR2 sequences are SGHRS and YFSETQ. V was trimmed by 4 bases and J by 0 bases, leaving 10 bases between them. CDR3 length equals 14 residues. The CDR3 is CASSPLALNTEAFF. Written as DNA, the CDR3 is TGCGCCAGCAGCCCCCTCGCGCTGAACACTGAAGCTTTCTTT. The variable domain in full, with the rest retrieved from reference TRBV5-1 and TRBJ1-1, is KAGVTQTPRYLIKTRGQQVTLSCSPISGHRSVSWYQQTPGQGLQFLFEYFSETQRNKGNFPGRFSGRQFSNSRSEMNVSTLELGDSALYLCASSPLALNTEAFFGQGTRLTVV.

The chain uses TRBV6-5 and TRBJ2-7; D gene uncertain. Germline CDR1 reads MNHEY; CDR2 reads SVGAGI. V lost 6 bases to trimming and J lost 0 bases, with 15 bases between them. This CDR3 comprises 15 residues. Written as DNA, the CDR3 is TGTGCCAGCAGGGGCAGCCTGACGAGCTCCTACGAGCAGTACTTC. The encoded protein is CASRGSLTSSYEQYF.

The chain employs TRBV23-1 and TRBJ1-2; 7 nucleotides align to TRBD1. TRBV23-1 is annotated as an ORF whose role is uncertain. This CDR3 comprises 18 residues. The V segment lost 1 base and the J segment 7 bases; nucleotides outside the gene matches: 18. The CDR3 DNA reads as TGCGCCAGCAGTCAATTAGGGACAGAGGGGCCCTATATGATTGGCTACACCTTC. This encodes CASSQLGTEGPYMIGYTF.

This rearrangement joins TRBV10-3 to TRBJ2-1; the match to TRBD1 covers 12 bases. Unmatched junction bases numbered 7, after V lost 6 bases and J lost 7 bases. Germline CDR1 reads ENHRY; CDR2 reads SYGVKD. The CDR3 totals 15 residues. The CDR3 loop reads CAISPRDRGHNEQFF. CDR3 nucleotides: TGTGCCATCAGCCCTAGGGACAGGGGGCATAATGAGCAGTTCTTC.

The chain couples TRBV7-6 to TRBJ2-2, with TRBD2 identical over 12 bases. This CDR3 is 16 amino acids long. Trimming took 7 bases from V and 7 from J; bases not matched to a gene: 10. Per the germline V gene, CDR1 is SGHVS and CDR2 is FNYEAQ. DNA for the CDR3: TGTGCCAGCACCAGACTAGCGGGAGAGCAAGGCGGGGAGCTGTTTTTT. Its translation: CASTRLAGEQGGELFF.

The CDR3 DNA sequence: TGTGCCAGCAGTCCGGGACAGGGACCCACGTACCAAGAGACCCAGTACTTC. This sequence encodes CASSPGQGPTYQETQYF. The gene calls are TRBV6-6 and TRBJ2-5; 9 positions match TRBD1. The CDR3 length is 17 residues. From germline, CDR1 is MNHNY and CDR2 SVGAGI (reference sequence). V shed 5 bases, J shed 0 bases, and the junction held 10 bases outside the gene matches.

The chain combines TRBV6-1 with TRBJ1-2; maybe TRBD1 (5 bases). This CDR3 spans 16 amino acids. Per the germline V gene, CDR1 is MNHNS and CDR2 is SASEGT. V was cut by 1 base and J by 5 bases, with 17 bases left in between. This CDR3 is CASSEDRAGYWYGYTF. The CDR3 DNA reads as TGTGCCAGCAGTGAAGATAGGGCAGGGTATTGGTATGGCTACACCTTC.

V gene TRBV6-6 combines with J gene TRBJ2-7, with 15 bases that match TRBD2. Losses at the gene ends were 6 bases for V and 6 bases for J; bases not matched to a gene: 3. From germline, CDR1 is MNHNY and CDR2 SVGAGI (reference sequence). The CDR3 runs to 14 residues. CDR3 residues: CASRRTSGGGEQYF. In DNA form, the CDR3 reads TGTGCCAGCAGGAGGACTAGCGGGGGGGGCGAGCAGTACTTC.

This chain uses TRBV14 with TRBJ2-1, with TRBD1 identical over 9 bases. Germline loops: CDR1 SGHDN, CDR2 FVKESK. The V and J ends lost 4 bases and 2 bases, in that order; junction bases with no gene match: 0. CDR3 length: 14 amino acids. The CDR3 loop is CASSRDRAYNEQFF. The CDR3 bases are TGTGCCAGCAGCCGGGACAGGGCCTACAATGAGCAGTTCTTC.

The chain carries TRBV11-2 and TRBJ2-7, with D tentatively TRBD1 (6 bases). The length of the CDR3 is 17 residues. V gave up 0 bases and J gave up 3 bases, with 18 bases separating them. Germline assignment: CDR1 SGHAT and CDR2 FQNNGV. The CDR3 loop reads CASSLDPSGVGGYEQYF. DNA for the CDR3: TGTGCCAGCAGCTTAGATCCCTCAGGGGTCGGAGGCTACGAGCAGTACTTC.

V usage is TRBV5-6 and J usage is TRBJ1-3; 8 nucleotides match TRBD1. The CDR3 sequence is 15 residues long. Trimming took 0 bases from V and 2 from J; bases not matched to a gene: 1. CDR1 is SGHDT, CDR2 YYEEEE, per germline. CDR3 residues: CASSLGTGTGNTIYF. The CDR3 DNA sequence: TGTGCCAGCAGCTTGGGGACAGGGACTGGAAACACCATATATTTT.

V is TRBV3-1 (or the pseudogene TRBV3-2) and J is TRBJ2-7, with 7 positions matching TRBD1. Germline V gene lookup returns CDR1 LGHDT and CDR2 YNNKEL (reference sequence). Trimming at V came to 3 bases and at J to 3 bases, leaving 2 bases not matched to a gene. The CDR3 is made up of 13 amino acids. The CDR3 spells CASSHRTGYEQYF. The CDR3 DNA sequence: TGTGCCAGCAGCCATCGGACAGGCTACGAGCAGTACTTC.

This clone was seen a single time. The chain couples TRBV7-3 to TRBJ1-1; perhaps TRBD1 as D (5 bases). The V gene's germline CDR1 is SGHTA and CDR2 FQGTGA. The CDR3 runs 14 residues. V lost 0 bases and J lost 4, with 9 bases in between. CDR3 nucleotide sequence: TGTGCCAGCAGCTTAACAGGGGTCGGCACTGAAGCTTTCTTT. Its protein is CASSLTGVGTEAFF.

CDR3 nucleotide sequence: TGTGCCAGCACGCGGACTAGCGGGAGGAATACGCAGTATTTT. Its translation is CASTRTSGRNTQYF. The V and J genes are TRBV2 and TRBJ2-3, with 14 bases fitting TRBD2. This CDR3 is 14 amino acids long. CDR1 SNHLY and CDR2 FYNNEI come from the germline V gene. V shed 7 bases, J shed 7 bases, and the junction held 4 bases outside the gene matches. Together with reference TRBV2 and TRBJ2-3, the CDR3 gives the full variable domain: EPEVTQTPSHQVTQMGQEVILRCVPISNHLYFYWYRQILGQKVEFLVSFYNNEISEKSEIFDDQFSVERPDGSNFTLKIRSTKLEDSAMYFCASTRTSGRNTQYFGPGTRLTVL.

This chain uses TRBV19 with TRBJ2-1; D is uncertain. This CDR3 spans 14 amino acids. Germline V CDR1 and CDR2: LNHDA, SQIVND (reference sequence). V lost 4 bases, J lost 3 bases, and 10 bases lay in between. The CDR3 is CASSSRGSYNEQFF. CDR3 in DNA: TGTGCCAGTAGTAGCCGTGGTAGCTACAATGAGCAGTTCTTC.

The gene calls are TRBV18 and TRBJ2-1; D is perhaps TRBD2 (6 bases). With 2 bases removed from V and 8 bases from J, the gap between germline ends came to 19 bases. Germline CDR1 is KGHSH and CDR2 is LQKENI. This CDR3 has 16 amino acids. The CDR3 region is CASSPASGLPPDEQFF. The DNA of the CDR3 is TGTGCCAGCTCACCAGCTTCGGGACTCCCCCCGGATGAGCAGTTCTTC. The complete variable domain, with remaining parts taken from reference TRBV18 and TRBJ2-1, reads NAGVMQNPRHLVRRRGQEARLRCSPMKGHSHVYWYRQLPEEGLKFMVYLQKENIIDESGMPKERFSAEFPKEGPSILRIQQVVRGDSAAYFCASSPASGLPPDEQFFGPGTRLTVL.

The chain recombines TRBV10-1 with TRBJ2-7; tentatively, D is TRBD2 (6 bases). CDR1 WNHNN and CDR2 SYGVQD come from the germline V gene (reference sequence). V gave up 0 bases and J gave up 4 bases, with 10 bases separating them. The CDR3 is made up of 14 amino acids. The chain's CDR3 is CASSESRDSYEQYF. For the CDR3, the DNA is TGCGCCAGCAGTGAGTCCCGGGACTCGTACGAGCAGTACTTC.

J is TRBJ2-7 and V is TRBV27; TRBD2 is a possible D gene (6 bases). CDR1 is MNHEY and CDR2 is SMNVEV in the germline V gene (reference sequence). The V gene lost 6 bases and the J gene lost 3 bases, with 24 bases spanning the gap. The CDR3 is 17 residues long. DNA for the CDR3: TGTGCCAGCAGCCCCATCATTATTGGCGGGGTGGACTACGAGCAGTACTTC. It codes for CASSPIIIGGVDYEQYF.

In this sample, this clone turned up a few times. The chain carries TRBV30 and TRBJ1-5; D not certain. The V gene lost 4 bases and the J gene lost 7 bases, with 14 bases spanning the gap. Per the germline V gene, CDR1 is GTSNPN and CDR2 is SVGIG (reference sequence). CDR3 length equals 13 residues. The CDR3 DNA is TGTGCCTGGACCACGACCGAGGGACAGCCCCAGCATTTT. Translated: CAWTTTEGQPQHF.

V and J are TRBV2 and TRBJ2-1, with D tentatively TRBD1 (6 bases). Trimming removed 5 bases from V and 6 bases from J, with 14 bases in between. The CDR3 contains 14 residues. The germline V gene has CDR1 SNHLY and CDR2 FYNNEI. The CDR3 reads CASSRRTALNEQFF. CDR3 in DNA: TGTGCCAGCAGTCGGCGGACAGCCCTCAATGAGCAGTTCTTC. Variable domain in full (rest from reference TRBV2 and TRBJ2-1): EPEVTQTPSHQVTQMGQEVILRCVPISNHLYFYWYRQILGQKVEFLVSFYNNEISEKSEIFDDQFSVERPDGSNFTLKIRSTKLEDSAMYFCASSRRTALNEQFFGPGTRLTVL.